The 24 T cell receptor beta chains reported below all come from one sample, sequenced in a study of cytomegalovirus exposure and HLA in healthy donors. In the PCR, 60 Vbeta and 13 Jbeta primers were used. The table came from immunoSEQ multiplex PCR; TCRdb's copy has only in-frame clones and leaves some out. The data contain 150,000 to 170,000 clones, 60% to 85% of them singletons. The sequenced sample was PBMCs. The receptors stem from a woman in her thirties or forties in good health and CMV-seronegative.

The J gene is TRBJ1-1, the V gene TRBV19; 8 bases map to TRBD1. This CDR3 is 16 amino acids long. Germline V gene sequence: CDR1 LNHDA, CDR2 SQIVND (reference sequence). V lost 2 bases and J lost 11; bases outside the gene matches: 16. This CDR3 reads CASSIISADRENGAFF. In DNA, the CDR3 is TGTGCCAGTAGTATAATATCCGCGGACAGGGAGAACGGCGCTTTCTTT.

The chain joins TRBV5-8 to TRBJ1-1, with TRBD1 identical over 7 bases. The CDR3 runs to 14 residues. Trimming at V came to 5 bases and at J to 3 bases, leaving 7 bases not matched to a gene. Germline loops: CDR1 SGHTS, CDR2 YDEGEE. The CDR3 nucleotides read TGTGCCAGCAGAACTGGACAGGAGGACACTGAAGCTTTCTTT. Amino acids: CASRTGQEDTEAFF.

The gene calls are TRBV6-6 and TRBJ2-5, with D unclear. The V gene's germline CDR1 is MNHNY and CDR2 SVGAGI (reference sequence). This CDR3 is 11 amino acids long. V was clipped by 6 bases and J by 3 bases, with 5 bases between them. CDR3 protein: CASSPKETQYF. In DNA form, the CDR3 reads TGTGCCAGCAGCCCAAAAGAGACCCAGTACTTC.

The chain recombines TRBV6-5 with TRBJ2-5, with TRBD2 identical over 13 bases. CDR1 and CDR2 (germline): MNHEY, SVGAGI. With V trimmed by 8 bases and J by 7 bases, 10 bases remained unmatched. The CDR3 has 15 amino acids. The CDR3 DNA is TGTGCCAGCCTACCACTAGCGGGAGGGCCAGGGACCCAGTACTTC. Its protein is CASLPLAGGPGTQYF.

This chain uses TRBV15 with TRBJ1-1; tentative D call: TRBD1 (6 bases). The CDR3 spans 15 residues. Germline assignment: CDR1 LNHNV and CDR2 YYDKDF (reference sequence). The germline V and J ends were trimmed by 1 base and 5 bases, with 14 bases remaining between them. CDR3 bases: TGTGCCACCAGCAGAGCACAGGGCCCGGGAACTGAAGCTTTCTTT. Translation: CATSRAQGPGTEAFF.

The V and J genes are TRBV4-1 and TRBJ2-1; possible D gene TRBD2, 5 bases. CDR3 size: 14 residues. CDR1 is MGHRA, CDR2 YSYEKL, per germline. The V end was cut by 1 base, the J end by 10 bases, with 14 bases between. The CDR3 DNA is TGCGCCAGCAGCCAAGTAAAACTAGACCACGAGCAGTTCTTC. Its translation: CASSQVKLDHEQFF.

The chain couples TRBV7-9 to TRBJ2-3, with 8 bases matching TRBD1. Germline loops: CDR1 SEHNR, CDR2 FQNEAQ (reference sequence). Trimming cost V 8 bases and J 0 bases; bases outside gene matches: 7. There are 15 residues in the CDR3. Written as DNA, the CDR3 is TGTGCCAGCGGCACGGACAGGGCGAGCACAGATACGCAGTATTTT. This gives the protein CASGTDRASTDTQYF.

This clone appeared a few times. V gene TRBV30 combines with J gene TRBJ1-5, with D possibly TRBD1 on 5 matching bases. The CDR3 consists of 14 residues. Germline V gives CDR1 GTSNPN, CDR2 SVGIG (reference sequence). V was trimmed by 0 bases and J by 7 bases, leaving 13 bases between them. CDR3 sequence reads: CAWSVPGLPQPQHF. CDR3 in DNA: TGTGCCTGGAGTGTACCAGGGCTCCCGCAGCCCCAGCATTTT.

This clone was seen only a few times. The rearrangement joins TRBV28 to TRBJ1-1; no clear D gene. This CDR3 comprises 14 residues. CDR1 is MDHEN and CDR2 is SYDVKM in the germline V gene. Between the trimmed V and J ends, which lost 7 bases and 3 bases, there was a span of 15 bases. The CDR3 nucleotides are TGTGCCAGCATCCAACCTAGGCTTTACACTGAAGCTTTCTTT. It encodes CASIQPRLYTEAFF.

There are a few counts of this clone. The chain has TRBV27 and TRBJ1-5, with D possibly TRBD1 on 5 matching bases. CDR3 length equals 17 residues. Trimming took off 5 bases at V and 0 bases at J, with 17 bases between the two ends. Germline V lookup: CDR1 MNHEY, CDR2 SMNVEV (reference sequence). The CDR3 reads CASSRGRGLASNQPQHF. CDR3 DNA: TGTGCCAGCAGTCGTGGGAGGGGACTGGCTAGCAATCAGCCCCAGCATTTT.

V gene TRBV28 combines with J gene TRBJ1-2; 10 nucleotides line up with TRBD1. J was trimmed by 5 bases and V by 5 bases; bases with no gene match: 8. Germline-derived CDR1 and CDR2 are MDHEN and SYDVKM. The CDR3 has 15 amino acids. In DNA, the CDR3 is TGTGCCAGCAGTGGAGCCGACAGGGGGCTTTATGGCTACACCTTC. It codes for CASSGADRGLYGYTF.

A single count supports this clone. The chain recombines TRBV7-2 with TRBJ2-7; D is unresolved. Germline loops: CDR1 SGHTA, CDR2 FQGNSA. Trimming took 3 bases from V and 3 from J, leaving 3 bases between them. The CDR3 covers 11 residues. The CDR3 reads CASSFHYEQYF. DNA of the CDR3: TGTGCCAGCAGCTTCCACTACGAGCAGTACTTC.

Details on this clone: This sample includes further DNA sequences coding for the same CDR3. V and J are TRBV5-1 and TRBJ1-1, with a tentative D call TRBD1 (6 bases). This CDR3 is 14 amino acids long. V lost 4 bases to trimming and J lost 0 bases, with 10 bases between them. CDR1 is SGHRS and CDR2 is YFSETQ in the germline V gene. CDR3 sequence: CASSPRTVNTEAFF. DNA of the CDR3: TGCGCCAGCAGCCCTAGGACAGTGAACACTGAAGCTTTCTTT.

The chain has TRBV7-8 and TRBJ2-1; TRBD2 matches at 9 bases. The V gene's germline CDR1 is SGHVS and CDR2 FQNEAQ. CDR3 size: 17 residues. Germline trimming cut 4 bases from V and 0 bases from J; bases unmatched to any gene: 7. The CDR3 DNA reads TGTGCCAGCAGCTACGAACCTAGCGGGAACTCCTACAATGAGCAGTTCTTC. This translates into CASSYEPSGNSYNEQFF.

This rearrangement joins TRBV2 to TRBJ1-4; no clear D. V was pared by 5 bases and J by 0 bases, with 7 bases between. The germline gives CDR1 SNHLY, CDR2 FYNNEI. The CDR3 has 14 amino acids. The CDR3 loop reads CASSLLATNEKLFF. DNA of the CDR3: TGTGCCAGCAGTTTACTTGCAACTAATGAAAAACTGTTTTTT.

By frequency in the sample, this clone is medium-sized (0.01 to 0.1%). This chain joins TRBV7-8 and TRBJ2-7; weak D call: TRBD2 (6 bases). The CDR3 is 16 amino acids. Trimming left V 1 base short and J 2 bases short, with 15 bases between. CDR1 is SGHVS, CDR2 FQNEAQ, per germline. The CDR3 DNA follows: TGTGCCAGCAGCTTAGAGGTGGGGACTGTCGCCTACGAGCAGTACTTC. Translated: CASSLEVGTVAYEQYF. Full variable domain (rest looked up from reference TRBV7-8 and TRBJ2-7): GAGVSQSPRYKVAKRGQDVALRCDPISGHVSLFWYQQALGQGPEFLTYFQNEAQLDKSGLPSDRFFAERPEGSVSTLKIQRTQQEDSAVYLCASSLEVGTVAYEQYFGPGTRLTVT.

Points on this clone: Germline is not matched at one junction end, which may reflect a read error. The V gene is TRBV7-7, the J gene TRBJ2-5; TRBD1 matches at 7 bases. Per germline, CDR1 SSHAT and CDR2 FNYEAQ (reference sequence). This CDR3 is built from 15 residues. The CDR3 DNA follows: TGTGCTAGCAGCCCCGCCGGGACAGTTAAAGAGACCCAGTACTTC. This translates into CASSPAGTVKETQYF.

The CDR3 loop is CASRPVSPGYTEAFF. CDR3 nucleotide sequence: TGTGCCAGCAGACCGGTCTCGCCGGGGTACACTGAAGCTTTCTTT. The chain carries TRBV6-1 and TRBJ1-1; D not resolved. V lost 6 bases and J 3 bases, leaving 17 bases between the germline ends. Germline loops: CDR1 MNHNS, CDR2 SASEGT. This CDR3 region has 15 residues.

The chain combines TRBV12-5 with TRBJ1-4; D gene uncertain. V lost 7 bases and J lost 0, with 9 bases in between. Germline values: CDR1 LGHNT, CDR2 FRNRAP. This CDR3 has 14 amino acids. The CDR3 sequence: CASASSTTNEKLFF. CDR3 sequence (DNA): TGTGCTAGTGCCTCCAGTACAACTAATGAAAAACTGTTTTTT.

The chain couples TRBV27 to TRBJ2-5; D perhaps matches TRBD2 (5 bases). The CDR3 totals 11 residues. CDR1 is MNHEY and CDR2 is SMNVEV in the germline V gene (reference sequence). V was cut by 11 bases and J by 6 bases, with 13 bases left in between. In DNA, the CDR3 is TGTGCCGCAGGACTGGAAAAGACCCAGTACTTC. Protein sequence: CAAGLEKTQYF.

The chain couples TRBV6-1 to TRBJ2-1; 13 nucleotides agree with TRBD2. V lost 2 bases, J lost 8 bases, and 6 bases stayed unmatched. Germline assignment: CDR1 MNHNS and CDR2 SASEGT. This CDR3 region has 16 residues. The CDR3 DNA reads TGTGCCAGCAGTGAACAAACTAGCGGGGGGGAATATGAGCAGTTCTTC. As protein: CASSEQTSGGEYEQFF.

V gene TRBV10-3 combines with J gene TRBJ1-1; D is uncertain. This CDR3 spans 14 amino acids. Trimming pared 3 bases from V and 1 base from J, leaving 9 bases between. CDR1 ENHRY and CDR2 SYGVKD come from the germline V gene. The CDR3 DNA reads as TGTGCCATCAGTGATCTCGCAGGGAACACTGAAGCTTTCTTT. Protein: CAISDLAGNTEAFF.

The V gene is TRBV11-2, the J gene TRBJ2-3; TRBD2 is a possible D gene (7 bases). The CDR3 loop spans 17 amino acids. V lost 7 bases to trimming and J lost 3 bases, with 23 bases between them. The germline gives CDR1 SGHAT, CDR2 FQNNGV. CDR3 protein: CASTDRGWGGQTDTQYF. CDR3 DNA: TGTGCCAGCACCGATAGGGGGTGGGGGGGCCAGACAGATACGCAGTATTTT.

This clone has just a few counts. V is TRBV6-5 and J is TRBJ1-4, with D perhaps TRBD1 (6 bases). V lost 2 bases to trimming and J lost 0 bases, with 10 bases between them. The CDR3 runs 16 residues. Germline V gives CDR1 MNHEY, CDR2 SVGAGI. CDR3 in amino acids: CASSYQGISTNEKLFF. The DNA of the CDR3 is TGTGCCAGCAGTTACCAGGGGATCTCAACTAATGAAAAACTGTTTTTT.